Listed here are 26 T cell receptor beta chains from one sample, sequenced in a study of T cell responses to AZD1222 COVID-19 vaccine. This table comes from immunoSEQ multiplex PCR, and its TCRdb copy is limited to in-frame clones, with some not included. The sample has roughly 170,000 clones, 85% to 95% seen once. The sample in question was peripheral blood, obtained on day 0 of AZD1222 vaccination. The receptor source for this set is an adult in good health.

This clone was observed a handful of times. CDR3 sequence reads: CASSQARRGSYGYTF. In DNA, the CDR3 is TGTGCCAGCAGCCAAGCCCGGAGAGGGAGCTATGGCTACACCTTC. The chain carries TRBV3-1 (or the pseudogene TRBV3-2) and TRBJ1-2; D is unclear. Per the germline V gene, CDR1 is LGHDT and CDR2 is YNNKEL (reference sequence). The CDR3 spans 15 residues. V gave up 1 base and J gave up 4 bases, with 13 bases separating them.

The CDR3 coding sequence is TGTGCCAGCAGCCCCTACCGGGAGAGCGGCTCCTACGAGCAGTACTTC. It encodes CASSPYRESGSYEQYF. V gene TRBV3-1 (or the pseudogene TRBV3-2) combines with J gene TRBJ2-7; tentatively, D is TRBD2 (6 bases). The CDR3 sequence is 16 residues long. Germline lookup yields CDR1 LGHDT and CDR2 YNNKEL (reference sequence). The V gene lost 4 bases and the J gene lost 0 bases, with 16 bases spanning the gap.

This clone was detected only a few times. The chain couples TRBV19 to TRBJ1-1; D remains unclear. This CDR3 spans 15 amino acids. CDR1 and CDR2 from the germline V gene are LNHDA and SQIVND (reference sequence). The ends were cut back, 6 bases at V and 3 bases at J, with 17 bases in the middle. CDR3 sequence reads: CASSPIEGLYTEAFF. CDR3 DNA: TGTGCCAGTAGCCCAATCGAGGGTTTGTACACTGAAGCTTTCTTT.

This chain joins TRBV5-5 and TRBJ2-7, with 14 bases matching TRBD2. Germline V gene lookup returns CDR1 SGHKS and CDR2 YYEKEE (reference sequence). The CDR3 has 18 residues. J gave up 4 bases and V 4 bases, and 13 bases lay outside the gene matches. The CDR3 is CASSRSRTSGGLEYEQYF. The CDR3 DNA is TGTGCCAGCAGCCGTTCACGGACTAGCGGGGGGCTCGAATACGAGCAGTACTTC.

The chain employs TRBV3-1 (or the pseudogene TRBV3-2) and TRBJ1-1; a weak D match, TRBD1 (5 bases). The CDR3 sequence is 15 residues long. Germline lookup yields CDR1 LGHDT and CDR2 YNNKEL (reference sequence). The germline V and J ends were trimmed by 4 bases and 6 bases, with 18 bases remaining between them. The CDR3 region is CASSPHPRGGAEAFF. The DNA for the CDR3 is TGTGCCAGCAGCCCCCACCCGAGGGGAGGGGCTGAAGCTTTCTTT.

The chain employs TRBV5-5 and TRBJ1-2, with 8 bases fitting TRBD1. Germline V gene data show CDR1 as SGHKS and CDR2 as YYEKEE (reference sequence). The CDR3 sequence is 18 residues long. V gave up 1 base and J gave up 2 bases; unmatched junction bases: 13. CDR3 sequence reads: CASSLWGQANSGNYGYTF. The CDR3 DNA reads as TGTGCCAGCAGCTTGTGGGGACAGGCAAACAGCGGGAACTATGGCTACACCTTC.

This rearrangement joins TRBV9 to TRBJ2-7; D might be TRBD1 or TRBD2, each matching 5 bases. The V and J ends lost 0 bases and 7 bases respectively, with 11 bases between them. CDR1 is SGDLS and CDR2 is YYNGEE in the germline V gene. CDR3 length: 13 residues. The DNA of the CDR3 is TGTGCCAGCAGCGTAGGATCGGGGCAGGAGCAGTACTTC. This codes for CASSVGSGQEQYF.

This sequence joins TRBV29-1 and TRBJ1-4; 7 bases agree with TRBD1. The V gene's germline CDR1 is SQVTM and CDR2 ANQGSEA. The CDR3 length is 13 residues. Trimming removed 6 bases from V and 8 bases from J; junction bases left unmatched: 9. CDR3 sequence (DNA): TGCAGCGTGAACAGGGGAATTGGGGAAAAACTGTTTTTT. Translation: CSVNRGIGEKLFF.

This sequence joins TRBV2 and TRBJ1-1; D gene ambiguous. The CDR3 runs to 16 residues. Germline assignment: CDR1 SNHLY and CDR2 FYNNEI. V lost 7 bases and J lost 6, with 24 bases in between. The CDR3 coding sequence is TGTGCCAGCACGCGTTACCCGTTAGGGCGACGTTCTGAAGCTTTCTTT. Translating gives CASTRYPLGRRSEAFF.

This clone was found a few times. V usage is TRBV18 and J usage is TRBJ2-5; D gene unclear. The CDR3 extends over 12 amino acids. CDR1 is KGHSH, CDR2 LQKENI, per germline. Trimming pared 2 bases from V and 0 bases from J, leaving 1 base between. CDR3 residues: CASSPYQETQYF. As DNA, the CDR3 is TGTGCCAGCTCACCATACCAAGAGACCCAGTACTTC.

The chain carries TRBV18 and TRBJ2-5, with 10 bases identical to TRBD1. Germline lookup yields CDR1 KGHSH and CDR2 LQKENI. Unmatched junction bases numbered 5, after V lost 4 bases and J lost 3 bases. The CDR3 sequence is 15 residues long. In nucleotides, the CDR3 is TGTGCCAGCTCACGCTTGACAGGGGGCGAAGAGACCCAGTACTTC. Translated: CASSRLTGGEETQYF. Looking up the rest from reference TRBV18 and TRBJ2-5 gives the full variable domain: NAGVMQNPRHLVRRRGQEARLRCSPMKGHSHVYWYRQLPEEGLKFMVYLQKENIIDESGMPKERFSAEFPKEGPSILRIQQVVRGDSAAYFCASSRLTGGEETQYFGPGTRLLVL.

The V gene is TRBV12-3 or TRBV12-4, the J gene TRBJ1-2, with D hard to call. V was cut by 7 bases and J by 3 bases, with 9 bases left in between. The CDR3 is made up of 12 amino acids. The CDR3 DNA follows: TGTGCCAGCACTCTCGGGTACTATGGCTACACCTTC. Translating gives CASTLGYYGYTF.

The rearrangement joins TRBV5-1 to TRBJ1-3; 9 bases line up with TRBD1. The germline V gene has CDR1 SGHRS and CDR2 YFSETQ. V was pared by 0 bases and J by 4 bases, with 8 bases of the junction left unmatched. The CDR3 length is 17 residues. The CDR3 loop reads CASSLEGTGFAGNTIYF. As DNA, the CDR3 is TGCGCCAGCAGCTTGGAGGGGACAGGGTTCGCAGGAAACACCATATATTTT.

CDR3 loop: CASSVGQARSYNSPLHF. The DNA for the CDR3 is TGTGCCAGCAGCGTTGGACAGGCGCGCTCCTATAATTCACCCCTCCACTTT. The genes are TRBV9 and TRBJ1-6, with 7 bases fitting TRBD1. The CDR3 loop spans 17 amino acids. The V segment lost 2 bases and the J segment 0 bases; nucleotides outside the gene matches: 5. Germline V gives CDR1 SGDLS, CDR2 YYNGEE.

The chain recombines TRBV6-6 with TRBJ1-3; D is undetermined. V lost 7 bases, J lost 0 bases, and 4 bases lay in between. The germline gives CDR1 MNHNY, CDR2 SVGAGI (reference sequence). This CDR3 has 12 residues. CDR3 DNA: TGTGCCAGCACTAACTCTGGAAACACCATATATTTT. Translating gives CASTNSGNTIYF.

The chain couples TRBV30 to TRBJ1-3; D is undetermined. V lost 2 bases to trimming and J lost 3 bases, with 8 bases between them. This CDR3 spans 13 amino acids. Germline V lookup: CDR1 GTSNPN, CDR2 SVGIG (reference sequence). The DNA of the CDR3 is TGTGCCTGGAGTCTTGTCGGTGGAAACACCATATATTTT. Encoded protein: CAWSLVGGNTIYF.

V is TRBV30 and J is TRBJ1-6, with D maybe TRBD1 (6 bases). The germline gives CDR1 GTSNPN, CDR2 SVGIG (reference sequence). This CDR3 spans 12 amino acids. Trimming took 5 bases from V and 8 from J, leaving 10 bases between them. The CDR3 loop reads CAWQGIYSPLHF. CDR3 DNA sequence: TGTGCCTGGCAGGGGATTTATTCACCCCTCCACTTT. Full variable domain (rest looked up from reference TRBV30 and TRBJ1-6): SQTIHQWPATLVQPVGSPLSLECTVEGTSNPNLYWYRQAAGRGLQLLFYSVGIGQISSEVPQNLSASRPQDRQFILSSKKLLLSDSGFYLCAWQGIYSPLHFGNGTRLTVT.

The gene calls are TRBV7-8 and TRBJ1-2, with TRBD1 matching over 7 bases. The V gene's germline CDR1 is SGHVS and CDR2 FQNEAQ. V lost 3 bases to trimming and J lost 8 bases; unmatched junction nucleotides: 3. CDR3 length: 12 residues. CDR3 in amino acids: CASSFRDSGYTF. Written as DNA, the CDR3 is TGTGCCAGCAGCTTCCGGGACAGCGGCTACACCTTC.

This clone was observed once. V gene TRBV5-1 combines with J gene TRBJ1-1; D might be TRBD1 (5 bases). The V end was cut by 0 bases, the J end by 0 bases, with 15 bases between. Germline-derived CDR1 and CDR2 are SGHRS and YFSETQ. CDR3 length equals 17 residues. The CDR3 reads CASSLVKGQGMNTEAFF. CDR3 bases: TGCGCCAGCAGCTTGGTGAAGGGGCAGGGCATGAACACTGAAGCTTTCTTT. The variable domain in full, completed from reference TRBV5-1 and TRBJ1-1, reads KAGVTQTPRYLIKTRGQQVTLSCSPISGHRSVSWYQQTPGQGLQFLFEYFSETQRNKGNFPGRFSGRQFSNSRSEMNVSTLELGDSALYLCASSLVKGQGMNTEAFFGQGTRLTVV.

The chain couples TRBV2 to TRBJ2-2; TRBD1 might be the D (5 bases). Trimming took off 8 bases at V and 4 bases at J, with 20 bases between the two ends. The CDR3 covers 16 residues. Germline V gene sequence: CDR1 SNHLY, CDR2 FYNNEI. The CDR3 protein is CASSRDFEDITGELFF. The CDR3 nucleotides are TGTGCCAGCTCCAGAGACTTCGAGGACATCACCGGGGAGCTGTTTTTT.

The chain carries TRBV2 and TRBJ2-2, with D perhaps TRBD1 (5 bases). The germline V gene encodes CDR1 SNHLY and CDR2 FYNNEI. V was shortened by 10 bases and J by 0 bases, with 12 bases between the two germline ends. CDR3 length: 14 amino acids. This CDR3 reads CATSDKPNTGELFF. The CDR3 DNA sequence: TGTGCCACCTCGGACAAACCGAACACCGGGGAGCTGTTTTTT.

This chain uses TRBV23-1 with TRBJ1-2; the D is unclear. TRBV23-1 is filed as an ORF, its function uncertain. Trimming took 1 base from V and 8 from J, leaving 14 bases between them. The CDR3 is made up of 14 amino acids. CDR3 region: CASSQYHGSEGYTF. The CDR3 bases are TGCGCCAGCAGTCAATATCACGGCTCGGAGGGCTACACCTTC.

V gene TRBV28 combines with J gene TRBJ1-5; D ambiguous. Germline assignment: CDR1 MDHEN and CDR2 SYDVKM. The CDR3 covers 16 residues. V was clipped by 5 bases and J by 0 bases, with 14 bases between them. CDR3 in amino acids: CASSNFMGLSNQPQHF. The CDR3 DNA reads as TGTGCCAGCAGTAACTTCATGGGCCTTAGCAATCAGCCCCAGCATTTT.

This clone was observed a single time. V is TRBV11-3 and J is TRBJ1-5, with TRBD1 as a possible D gene (5 bases). Trimming removed 8 bases at V and 6 bases at J, with 29 bases between. From germline, CDR1 is SGHNT and CDR2 YENEEA. This CDR3 has 18 amino acids. Here the CDR3 DNA reads TGTGCCAGCTCTAAAGATCTCTTTGGAATCCCTGGGGGTCAGCCCCAGCATTTT. Translating gives CASSKDLFGIPGGQPQHF.

This clone was seen a single time. This sequence joins TRBV7-2 and TRBJ2-1, with D perhaps given as TRBD1 or TRBD2 (5 bases each). This CDR3 has 15 residues. CDR1 is SGHTA and CDR2 is FQGNSA in the germline V gene. V lost 5 bases and J lost 0, with 11 bases in between. CDR3 region: CASSRDLHSYNEQFF. CDR3 bases: TGTGCCAGCAGCCGGGACCTCCACTCCTACAATGAGCAGTTCTTC. The full variable domain, rest sourced from reference TRBV7-2 and TRBJ2-1, is GAGVSQSPSNKVTEKGKDVELRCDPISGHTALYWYRQSLGQGLEFLIYFQGNSAPDKSGLPSDRFSAERTGGSVSTLTIQRTQQEDSAVYLCASSRDLHSYNEQFFGPGTRLTVL.

The V gene is TRBV28, the J gene TRBJ1-1; no definite D call. CDR3 size: 13 residues. Germline CDR1 and CDR2: MDHEN and SYDVKM. V lost 3 bases, J lost 3 bases, and 8 bases lay in between. CDR3: CASSFPRDTEAFF. DNA of the CDR3: TGTGCCAGCAGTTTTCCCCGGGACACTGAAGCTTTCTTT. The full variable domain, in which reference TRBV28 and TRBJ1-1 provide the parts outside the CDR3, is DVKVTQSSRYLVKRTGEKVFLECVQDMDHENMFWYRQDPGLGLRLIYFSYDVKMKEKGDIPEGYSVSREKKERFSLILESASTNQTSMYLCASSFPRDTEAFFGQGTRLTVV.